These T cell receptor beta chains were read from a single sample in a study of neoadjuvant anti-PD-1 for oral cavity cancer. Only in-frame clones appear in the TCRdb table, and some are missing; sequencing was by immunoSEQ multiplex PCR. The data contain 50,000 to 65,000 clones, around 80% of them seen just once; the ten biggest clones take up just over 2.5%. This specimen consisted of PBMCs, obtained before nivolumab (anti-PD-1) treatment. These receptors originate from a person between 40 and 85 years old with oral cavity squamous cell carcinoma. The CDR3 runs from the conserved cysteine through the conserved F or W. Fields, in order: D gene, J gene, clone size, V gene, CDR3 DNA, CDR3 protein. The D gene is left open where the match is weak. The size entry is marked missing in some rows and otherwise reads once, few, many or a size class.

D gene: TRBD1; J gene: TRBJ2-3; clone size: -; V gene: TRBV7-9; CDR3 DNA: TGTGCCAGCAGCTTAGGTGGCAGGGGGCGCGAAGATACGCAGTATTTT; CDR3 protein: CASSLGGRGREDTQYF
D gene: -; J gene: TRBJ1-1; clone size: -; V gene: TRBV15; CDR3 DNA: TGTGCCACCAGCAGAGGGGCTCCCGCTGAAGCTTTCTTT; CDR3 protein: CATSRGAPAEAFF
D gene: -; J gene: TRBJ2-3; clone size: -; V gene: TRBV2; CDR3 DNA: TGTGCCAGCAGGGTGGAAAGTAGCGGCACAGATACGCAGTATTTT; CDR3 protein: CASRVESSGTDTQYF
D gene: -; J gene: TRBJ1-2; clone size: -; V gene: TRBV19; CDR3 DNA: TGTGCCAGTAGTCTCGGTTATGGCTACACCTTC; CDR3 protein: CASSLGYGYTF
D gene: -; J gene: TRBJ1-5; clone size: -; V gene: TRBV13; CDR3 DNA: TGTGCCAGCAGCTTAGGATTGGACAGTCCCCAGCCCCAGCATTTT; CDR3 protein: CASSLGLDSPQPQHF
D gene: -; J gene: TRBJ2-1; clone size: few; V gene: TRBV25-1; CDR3 DNA: TGTGCCAGCAGTGCCCGGTTGGGCTCCTACAATGAGCAGTTCTTC; CDR3 protein: CASSARLGSYNEQFF
D gene: -; J gene: TRBJ2-3; clone size: -; V gene: TRBV5-1; CDR3 DNA: TGCGCCAGCAGCTGGACTAGCACAGATACGCAGTATTTT; CDR3 protein: CASSWTSTDTQYF
D gene: -; J gene: TRBJ2-1; clone size: -; V gene: TRBV5-1; CDR3 DNA: TGCGCCAGCAGCCGAAAACAGGGGAGGTTCGGCAATGAGCAGTTCTTC; CDR3 protein: CASSRKQGRFGNEQFF
D gene: TRBD1; J gene: TRBJ1-2; clone size: -; V gene: TRBV28; CDR3 DNA: TGTGCCAGCCGCCTCCGGGACAGGAGCCTGGGGGGCTACACCTTC; CDR3 protein: CASRLRDRSLGGYTF
D gene: TRBD1; J gene: TRBJ1-4; clone size: -; V gene: TRBV5-1; CDR3 DNA: TGCGCCAGCAGCCCAGGACAGGTTGATGAAAAACTGTTTTTT; CDR3 protein: CASSPGQVDEKLFF
D gene: TRBD1; J gene: TRBJ2-7; clone size: -; V gene: TRBV5-1; CDR3 DNA: TGCGCCAGCAGCCGCTCTAGGACAGGTTCGGTCGACGAGCAGTACTTC; CDR3 protein: CASSRSRTGSVDEQYF
D gene: TRBD1; J gene: TRBJ1-2; clone size: -; V gene: TRBV29-1; CDR3 DNA: TGCAGCGTTGAAGCCGGGACAGTTAACTATGGCTACACCTTC; CDR3 protein: CSVEAGTVNYGYTF
D gene: -; J gene: TRBJ1-2; clone size: -; V gene: TRBV7-9; CDR3 DNA: TGTGCCAGCAGCTTAGGCCTGAATGGCTACACCTTC; CDR3 protein: CASSLGLNGYTF
D gene: TRBD1; J gene: TRBJ1-1; clone size: -; V gene: TRBV5-1; CDR3 DNA: TGCGCCAGCAGCTCCAAGAGGGGGCACGCTGAAGCTTTCTTT; CDR3 protein: CASSSKRGHAEAFF
D gene: TRBD1; J gene: TRBJ1-1; clone size: -; V gene: TRBV7-2; CDR3 DNA: TGTGCCAGCAGTTCTAATCTTCGACAGGGAAATGGAGCTTTCTTT; CDR3 protein: CASSSNLRQGNGAFF
D gene: TRBD1; J gene: TRBJ2-2; clone size: -; V gene: TRBV4-1; CDR3 DNA: TGCGCCAGCAGCCCGGGACAGTTTACCGGGGAGCTGTTTTTT; CDR3 protein: CASSPGQFTGELFF
D gene: -; J gene: TRBJ2-2; clone size: -; V gene: TRBV2; CDR3 DNA: TGTGCCAGCGCCCGAGATAACACCGGGGAGCTGTTTTTT; CDR3 protein: CASARDNTGELFF
D gene: -; J gene: TRBJ2-3; clone size: -; V gene: TRBV6-5; CDR3 DNA: TGTGCCAGCAGTTACCTCCCCCCCGGAGGCAAGGATACGCAGTATTTT; CDR3 protein: CASSYLPPGGKDTQYF
D gene: -; J gene: TRBJ1-2; clone size: few; V gene: TRBV2; CDR3 DNA: TGTGCCAGCAGCGTGGGGGACGCTGGCTACACCTTC; CDR3 protein: CASSVGDAGYTF
D gene: -; J gene: TRBJ1-4; clone size: -; V gene: TRBV27; CDR3 DNA: TGTGCCAGCAGTTCTTACTGGAGTGGATCTAATGAAAAACTGTTTTTT; CDR3 protein: CASSSYWSGSNEKLFF
D gene: -; J gene: TRBJ2-2; clone size: -; V gene: TRBV6-5; CDR3 DNA: TGTGCCAGCAGAACGACAGGGAACACCGGGGAGCTGTTTTTT; CDR3 protein: CASRTTGNTGELFF
D gene: TRBD1; J gene: TRBJ2-3; clone size: once; V gene: TRBV6-5; CDR3 DNA: TGTGCCAGCAGAGGGGACAGGGTGAGGCCAGATACGCAGTATTTT; CDR3 protein: CASRGDRVRPDTQYF
D gene: -; J gene: TRBJ1-2; clone size: -; V gene: TRBV7-8; CDR3 DNA: TGTGCCAGCAGCTCGCCTGGGGGGGGTATTAACTATGGCTACACCTTC; CDR3 protein: CASSSPGGGINYGYTF
D gene: -; J gene: TRBJ2-3; clone size: -; V gene: TRBV11-1; CDR3 DNA: TGTGCCAGCAGCTCCCGGTTCCGAACTAGAGACGCTACGCAGTATTTT; CDR3 protein: CASSSRFRTRDATQYF
D gene: -; J gene: TRBJ2-1; clone size: -; V gene: TRBV20-1; CDR3 DNA: TGCAGTGCAGCACCCGGGCCGACGGCGTTCTTC; CDR3 protein: CSAAPGPTAFF
D gene: -; J gene: TRBJ2-7; clone size: -; V gene: TRBV11-2; CDR3 DNA: TGTGCCAGCAGCTTAGATAATGGGGCCTACTACGAGCAGTACTTC; CDR3 protein: CASSLDNGAYYEQYF
D gene: -; J gene: TRBJ2-7; clone size: -; V gene: TRBV5-4; CDR3 DNA: TGTGCCAGCAGCTTGGACTACGAGCAGTACTTC; CDR3 protein: CASSLDYEQYF
D gene: TRBD1; J gene: TRBJ2-2; clone size: -; V gene: TRBV29-1; CDR3 DNA: TGCAGCTACGGACAGGGGCTCGCCGGGGAGCTGTTTTTT; CDR3 protein: CSYGQGLAGELFF
D gene: -; J gene: TRBJ2-1; clone size: -; V gene: TRBV19; CDR3 DNA: TGTGCCAGTAGTCTCGGTCTGATTGGGGCCAATGAGCAGTTCTTC; CDR3 protein: CASSLGLIGANEQFF
D gene: TRBD1; J gene: TRBJ2-7; clone size: once; V gene: TRBV5-1; CDR3 DNA: TGCGCCAGCAGCTCCCGGACAGGGGACCACGAGCAGTACTTC; CDR3 protein: CASSSRTGDHEQYF
D gene: -; J gene: TRBJ1-4; clone size: few; V gene: TRBV7-8; CDR3 DNA: TGTGCCAGCAGCTTAGGAGGGTTTGGCGAAAAACTGTTTTTT; CDR3 protein: CASSLGGFGEKLFF
D gene: TRBD2; J gene: TRBJ2-6; clone size: -; V gene: TRBV30; CDR3 DNA: TGTGCCTGGCTAGCGGACAGGGCCAACGTCCTGACTTTC; CDR3 protein: CAWLADRANVLTF
D gene: TRBD1; J gene: TRBJ1-1; clone size: once; V gene: TRBV29-1; CDR3 DNA: TGCAGCGTTAAAGAACAGGGGTCGAACACTGAAGCTTTCTTT; CDR3 protein: CSVKEQGSNTEAFF
D gene: -; J gene: TRBJ2-2; clone size: few; V gene: TRBV28; CDR3 DNA: TGTGCCAGCAGTTTAGGTCTCGGGGAGCTGTTTTTT; CDR3 protein: CASSLGLGELFF
D gene: TRBD2; J gene: TRBJ2-7; clone size: -; V gene: TRBV5-4; CDR3 DNA: TGTGCCAGCAGCTTGAGGACTAGCGCTACCTACGAGCAGTACTTC; CDR3 protein: CASSLRTSATYEQYF
D gene: -; J gene: TRBJ1-1; clone size: -; V gene: TRBV6-5; CDR3 DNA: TGTGCCAGCAACGAACCGAACACTGAAGCTTTCTTT; CDR3 protein: CASNEPNTEAFF
D gene: TRBD1; J gene: TRBJ2-7; clone size: -; V gene: TRBV7-9; CDR3 DNA: TGTGCCAGCAGTCCCCGGGACAGGGGTCACGAGCAGTACTTC; CDR3 protein: CASSPRDRGHEQYF